The TCR beta chain under discussion was sequenced for a study of T-cell reconstitution after alpha-beta-depleted transplantation in children. Study-level findings and limits: By about two months after transplant, alpha-beta T cells reportedly arose from several hundred graft clones that had expanded.

Unique molecular identifiers featured in how the TCRbeta library was prepared. TCRdb analysed the PCR reads with MiXCR anew, one entry per CDR3 protein. The table includes 190,000 or so distinct CDR3 sequences, roughly 6.3% detected once. This clonotype was found many times. As yet, its antigen is unknown. Germline V gene data show CDR1 as SGHRS and CDR2 as YFSETQ. This CDR3 is 13 amino acids long. The trim removed 4 bases at V and 1 base at J, leaving 1 base unmatched. The TCR was taken from a girl under three years old with combined immunodeficiency, due to receive a stem cell transplant. The chain carries TRBV5-1 and TRBJ1-1, with 7 bases that match TRBD1. The source material was PBMCs, sampled before TCRalphabeta/CD19-depleted stem cell transplant. The CDR3 region is CASSRDRNTEAFF. DNA for the CDR3: TGCGCCAGCAGCCGGGACAGGAACACTGAAGCTTTCTTT.